The TCR beta chain described here comes from a study of blood T cell repertoires in COVID-19. Study information: COVID-19 samples, acute and convalescent, were from the United States, Italy and Spain.

As originally analysed: How many nucleated cells were present was estimated from reference gene primer amplification. The protocol was immunoSEQ multiplex PCR, while the TCRdb copy is restricted to in-frame clones and leaves out a portion. The DNA gave D and trimming, while V, J and clone size come from that table. The sample contains some 200,000 clones, around 86% of which appear only once. Enrollment of patients from Seattle took place during active infection, with longitudinal follow-up. This CDR3 is 14 amino acids long. The germline V and J ends were trimmed by 4 bases and 0 bases, with 9 bases remaining between them. Germline CDR1 reads SNHLY; CDR2 reads FYNNEI.

The receptor's source is a woman aged 70-85 years with COVID-19, enrolled during active disease. The sample comprised peripheral blood. V is TRBV2 and J is TRBJ1-1; weak D call: TRBD1 (5 bases). For the CDR3, the DNA is TGTGCCAGCAGTGTGCAGGGCGTGAACACTGAAGCTTTCTTT. This encodes CASSVQGVNTEAFF. The variable domain in full, with the rest retrieved from reference TRBV2 and TRBJ1-1, is EPEVTQTPSHQVTQMGQEVILRCVPISNHLYFYWYRQILGQKVEFLVSFYNNEISEKSEIFDDQFSVERPDGSNFTLKIRSTKLEDSAMYFCASSVQGVNTEAFFGQGTRLTVV.